This T cell receptor beta chain was identified in a study of OX40 agonist ivuxolimab in advanced cancers. The overall study: A male proportion of over 75% was recorded, with mean age around 60 years and range 23 to 79. Checkpoint inhibitors had been given previously to roughly 40% of patients. Study-level results: CD4+ and CD8+ blood T cells expanded clonally by week 6 at 0.1 to 3.0 mg/kg.

The CDR3 loop spans 15 amino acids. J was trimmed by 5 bases and V by 5 bases; bases with no gene match: 7. Germline CDR1 is SGHAT and CDR2 is FQDESV (reference sequence). Clones were read by immunoSEQ multiplex PCR, and TCRdb kept only the in-frame ones, dropping some. The sample lists about 80,000 clones, roughly 93% seen once, with about 0.32% in the top ten. As concerns this clone: Its antigen is as yet unknown.

The chain couples TRBV11-1 to TRBJ2-5; TRBD2 agrees at 11 bases. The clonotype originates from an adult with an advanced solid tumor such as melanoma, head and neck, liver or kidney cancer. The specimen comprised CD4+ or CD8+ T cells sorted from blood, sampled in a trial of the OX40 agonist ivuxolimab. CDR3 bases: TGTGCCAGCAGCGATCGACTAGCGGGGAGGGAGACCCAGTACTTC. Amino acids: CASSDRLAGRETQYF. The full variable domain, with the rest looked up from reference TRBV11-1 and TRBJ2-5, is EAEVAQSPRYKITEKSQAVAFWCDPISGHATLYWYRQILGQGPELLVQFQDESVVDDSQLPKDRFSAERLKGVDSTLKIQPAELGDSAMYLCASSDRLAGRETQYFGPGTRLLVL.